Presented here are 26 T cell receptor beta chains from one specimen sequenced in a study of blood T cell repertoires in COVID-19. The protocol was immunoSEQ multiplex PCR, while the TCRdb copy is restricted to in-frame clones and leaves out a portion. The sample carries hundreds of thousands of clones, roughly nine tenths recorded once. Sequenced: peripheral blood. The receptors were gathered from a woman between 50 and 59 years old with COVID-19, enrolled during active disease.

V is TRBV3-1 (or the pseudogene TRBV3-2) and J is TRBJ2-1; no clear D. V was shortened by 3 bases and J by 9 bases, with 12 bases between the two germline ends. Germline CDR1 LGHDT, CDR2 YNNKEL (reference sequence). The CDR3 covers 13 residues. CDR3 in DNA: TGTGCCAGCAGCCAGGGTAAAGGCGGTGAGCAGTTCTTC. Protein: CASSQGKGGEQFF.

The chain is built from TRBV15 and TRBJ1-2; D might be TRBD1 (6 bases). Per germline, CDR1 LNHNV and CDR2 YYDKDF (reference sequence). Trimming pared 5 bases from V and 7 bases from J, leaving 14 bases between. CDR3 size: 13 residues. The CDR3 loop is CATSADRSGGYTF. The CDR3 DNA reads TGTGCCACCAGCGCCGACAGGTCCGGTGGCTACACCTTC.

The chain combines TRBV7-6 with TRBJ2-1, with 14 positions matching TRBD2. Germline V CDR1 and CDR2: SGHVS, FNYEAQ. The V segment lost 5 bases and the J segment 10 bases; nucleotides outside the gene matches: 7. This CDR3 has 15 residues. Here the CDR3 reads CASSRTSGGNKEQFF. The DNA of the CDR3 is TGTGCCAGCAGCCGGACTAGCGGGGGGAATAAGGAGCAGTTCTTC.

This chain links TRBV5-8 with TRBJ2-2; possibly TRBD2 for D (6 bases). CDR3 length: 13 amino acids. V was cut by 4 bases and J by 5 bases, with 9 bases left in between. CDR1 is SGHTS, CDR2 YDEGEE, per germline. CDR3 amino acids: CASSPGRTGELFF. The CDR3 DNA is TGTGCCAGCAGCCCGGGGAGGACCGGGGAGCTGTTTTTT.

This CDR3 is CASSDSRSGGAFF. CDR3 sequence (DNA): TGTGCCAGCAGTGACTCCCGAAGTGGAGGAGCTTTCTTT. J is TRBJ1-1 and V is TRBV6-4; the D is unclear. Trimming removed 0 bases from V and 10 bases from J, with 12 bases in between. Germline CDR1 and CDR2: MRHNA and SNTAGT. The CDR3 is made up of 13 amino acids.

J is TRBJ1-4 and V is TRBV4-1; possible D gene TRBD1, 6 bases. The CDR3 contains 15 residues. With 6 bases removed from V and 7 bases from J, the gap between germline ends came to 18 bases. Germline CDR1 and CDR2: MGHRA and YSYEKL. In DNA, the CDR3 is TGCGCCAGCAGACCTTACCGGGACAAGGGTGAAAAACTGTTTTTT. Protein product: CASRPYRDKGEKLFF.

The gene calls are TRBV9 and TRBJ2-5, with 8 bases lining up with TRBD2. This CDR3 has 15 amino acids. Losses at the gene ends were 2 bases for V and 1 base for J; bases not matched to a gene: 4. Germline V gene data show CDR1 as SGDLS and CDR2 as YYNGEE. For the CDR3, the DNA is TGTGCCAGCAGCGTCCGCGGGGGGCCCCAAGAGACCCAGTACTTC. This encodes CASSVRGGPQETQYF.

V and J are TRBV24-1 and TRBJ2-7; D gene ambiguous. V lost 3 bases and J 0 bases, leaving 5 bases between the germline ends. CDR3 length: 13 amino acids. Looked up from germline, CDR1 is KGHDR and CDR2 is SFDVKD. CDR3 sequence (DNA): TGTGCCACCAGTGATCCGTTCTCCTACGAGCAGTACTTC. Amino acid sequence: CATSDPFSYEQYF.

Points on this clone: Other DNA sequences within the sample encode an identical CDR3. The V and J genes are TRBV6-5 and TRBJ2-3; D possibly corresponds to TRBD2 (5 bases). The CDR3 covers 14 residues. CDR1 is MNHEY and CDR2 is SVGAGI in the germline V gene. V lost 2 bases and J 2 bases, leaving 8 bases between the germline ends. The CDR3: CASSYGGSTDTQYF. The CDR3 DNA sequence: TGTGCCAGCAGTTACGGAGGCTCCACAGATACGCAGTATTTT.

This clone was detected once. The rearrangement links TRBV24-1 to TRBJ2-4; D is perhaps TRBD1 (6 bases). Germline V gene sequence: CDR1 KGHDR, CDR2 SFDVKD. Trimming removed 8 bases from V and 4 bases from J, with 20 bases in between. This CDR3 has 16 residues. CDR3 bases: TGTGCCACCAATACGCGTGAAGGGGGACCAAAAAACATTCAGTACTTC. Translated, it gives CATNTREGGPKNIQYF.

J is TRBJ1-1 and V is TRBV11-2, with D unresolved. This CDR3 is 16 amino acids long. The germline CDR1 and CDR2 sequences are SGHAT and FQNNGV. V dropped 5 bases and J dropped 1 base, with 17 bases sitting between them. CDR3 DNA: TGTGCCAGCAGCCTGGAGGGAGGTTTTAAGAACACTGAAGCTTTCTTT. Translation gives CASSLEGGFKNTEAFF.

The V and J genes are TRBV2 and TRBJ2-3, with 10 bases that match TRBD2. The V gene's germline CDR1 is SNHLY and CDR2 FYNNEI. V dropped 8 bases and J dropped 4; count of bases not matched to a gene: 6. The CDR3 runs to 14 residues. The CDR3 sequence is CASVSGGRPDTQYF. In DNA, the CDR3 is TGTGCCAGCGTTAGCGGGGGGCGGCCAGATACGCAGTATTTT.

The J gene is TRBJ1-1, the V gene TRBV2; D is uncertain. The germline gives CDR1 SNHLY, CDR2 FYNNEI. Trimming removed 5 bases from V and 3 bases from J, with 10 bases in between. This CDR3 is 13 amino acids long. CDR3 amino acids: CASSSERDTEAFF. The DNA of the CDR3 is TGTGCCAGCAGTAGCGAGAGGGACACTGAAGCTTTCTTT.

This rearrangement joins TRBV3-1 (or the pseudogene TRBV3-2) to TRBJ2-1, with a possible D match to TRBD1 (6 bases). Trimming shortened V by 5 bases and J by 6 bases, and 14 bases separated the two germline ends. Per the germline V gene, CDR1 is LGHDT and CDR2 is YNNKEL (reference sequence). This CDR3 has 14 amino acids. CDR3 sequence (DNA): TGTGCCAGCAGCACCGGGACATGGGCCAATGAGCAGTTCTTC. It codes for CASSTGTWANEQFF.

This chain joins TRBV27 and TRBJ2-3, with D perhaps matching TRBD2 (6 bases). The CDR3 covers 15 residues. Trimming removed 8 bases at V and 0 bases at J, with 15 bases between. Germline CDR1 MNHEY, CDR2 SMNVEV (reference sequence). The CDR3 loop is CASGLARSSTDTQYF. Written as DNA, the CDR3 is TGTGCCAGCGGGCTAGCGAGATCTAGCACAGATACGCAGTATTTT.

The chain carries TRBV4-2 and TRBJ2-1, with 13 nucleotides matching TRBD2. The germline V gene encodes CDR1 LGHNA and CDR2 YNFKEQ. Trimming took 4 bases from V and 2 from J; bases not matched to a gene: 8. This CDR3 spans 18 amino acids. This chain's CDR3 is CASSLRTSGGLTYNEQFF. The CDR3 DNA reads TGTGCCAGCAGCCTCCGGACTAGCGGGGGCCTCACCTACAATGAGCAGTTCTTC.

The chain has TRBV19 and TRBJ1-5; TRBD1 matches at 9 bases. V was clipped by 6 bases and J by 5 bases; unmatched bases: 5. The CDR3 runs 14 residues. Germline lookup yields CDR1 LNHDA and CDR2 SQIVND (reference sequence). CDR3 bases: TGTGCCAGTAGACCGGGACAGGGATATCAGCCCCAGCATTTT. Translating it yields CASRPGQGYQPQHF.

The chain joins TRBV5-5 to TRBJ2-1; D perhaps matches TRBD2 (6 bases). The V end was cut by 4 bases, the J end by 0 bases, with 14 bases between. Germline V gives CDR1 SGHKS, CDR2 YYEKEE (reference sequence). This CDR3 is built from 16 residues. The CDR3 DNA follows: TGTGCCAGCAGCACGTCCGGGACTGTCTCCTACAATGAGCAGTTCTTC. Its translation is CASSTSGTVSYNEQFF.

V is TRBV30 and J is TRBJ2-1; TRBD1 aligns across 9 bases. Germline CDR1 reads GTSNPN; CDR2 reads SVGIG (reference sequence). The CDR3 length is 12 residues. The J segment lost 7 bases and the V segment lost 5 bases, leaving 3 bases of the junction unmatched. The CDR3: CAWDRGGNEQFF. CDR3 coding DNA: TGTGCCTGGGACAGGGGGGGGAATGAGCAGTTCTTC.

Comments on this clone: The same CDR3 can be traced to other DNA sequences in this sample. DNA of the CDR3: TGTGCCAGCAGCCAGGGCCTATACGAGCAGTACTTC. This gives the protein CASSQGLYEQYF. V and J are TRBV14 and TRBJ2-7, with D uncertain. Germline CDR1 is SGHDN and CDR2 is FVKESK. The CDR3 length is 12 residues. The germline V and J ends were trimmed by 3 bases and 4 bases, with 7 bases remaining between them. Full variable domain (missing parts from reference TRBV14 and TRBJ2-7): EAGVTQFPSHSVIEKGQTVTLRCDPISGHDNLYWYRRVMGKEIKFLLHFVKESKQDESGMPNNRFLAERTGGTYSTLKVQPAELEDSGVYFCASSQGLYEQYFGPGTRLTVT.

V gene TRBV14 combines with J gene TRBJ1-2, with 8 positions matching TRBD1. Germline values: CDR1 SGHDN, CDR2 FVKESK. With V trimmed by 4 bases and J by 3 bases, 1 base remained unmatched. The CDR3 is 13 amino acids. CDR3 sequence: CASSPGGYYGYTF. CDR3 sequence (DNA): TGTGCCAGCAGCCCAGGGGGCTACTATGGCTACACCTTC.

CDR3 DNA sequence: TGTGCCACCAGTGATTCCGGGACAGGGCGCGAAAAACTGTTTTTT. Protein: CATSDSGTGREKLFF. This chain uses TRBV24-1 with TRBJ1-4; 9 bases are shared with TRBD1. This CDR3 has 15 amino acids. The J segment lost 8 bases and the V segment lost 2 bases, leaving 5 bases of the junction unmatched. Germline CDR1 is KGHDR and CDR2 is SFDVKD.

The chain carries TRBV6-5 and TRBJ1-2, with 8 bases that match TRBD1. CDR1 MNHEY and CDR2 SVGAGI come from the germline V gene. This CDR3 has 14 residues. V shed 6 bases and J 2 bases; nucleotides not matched to a gene: 5. Written as DNA, the CDR3 is TGTGCCAGCAGGGCAGGGGGCTTAAACTATGGCTACACCTTC. Translation: CASRAGGLNYGYTF.

The chain couples TRBV11-2 to TRBJ1-1; tentative D call: TRBD1 (6 bases). The CDR3 consists of 17 residues. The V and J ends lost 5 bases and 1 base respectively, with 20 bases between them. Germline CDR1 is SGHAT and CDR2 is FQNNGV. The CDR3 coding sequence is TGTGCCAGCAGCCCCCCACTACAGGGTAAAGCGAACACTGAAGCTTTCTTT. The encoded protein is CASSPPLQGKANTEAFF.

The chain has TRBV7-2 and TRBJ2-5, with TRBD1 as a possible D gene (6 bases). Germline lookup yields CDR1 SGHTA and CDR2 FQGNSA. V was trimmed by 5 bases and J by 5 bases, leaving 15 bases between them. This CDR3 comprises 14 residues. CDR3 sequence (DNA): TGTGCCAGCAGCCTACAAGGGGGTCGGGAGACCCAGTACTTC. Translated: CASSLQGGRETQYF.

CDR3 bases: TGTGCCAGCAGCGGGTCCCGGGACAGCATAGCTAACTATGGCTACACCTTC. As protein: CASSGSRDSIANYGYTF. The genes are TRBV9 and TRBJ1-2; the match to TRBD1 covers 7 bases. Germline loops: CDR1 SGDLS, CDR2 YYNGEE. V was pared by 3 bases and J by 0 bases, with 11 bases of the junction left unmatched. This CDR3 has 17 residues. The whole variable domain, filled in from reference TRBV9 and TRBJ1-2, reads DSGVTQTPKHLITATGQRVTLRCSPRSGDLSVYWYQQSLDQGLQFLIQYYNGEERAKGNILERFSAQQFPDLHSELNLSSLELGDSALYFCASSGSRDSIANYGYTFGSGTRLTVV.